This TCR beta chain was recorded in a study of T cells in localized non-small cell lung cancer. Study conclusions and caveats: The study sequenced only one region of the tumor. As a result, intratumor heterogeneity could not be excluded and remains possible. Uninvolved adjacent lung showed peak T cell clonality, exceeding tumor.

A word on this clone: Its antigen is not known.

Only in-frame clones appear in the TCRdb table, and some are missing; sequencing was by immunoSEQ multiplex PCR. The repertoire consists of about 19,000 clones, with roughly 80% occurring once and the leading ten covering roughly 4%. In germline, CDR1 is SQVTM, CDR2 ANQGSEA. The CDR3 runs 12 residues. Trimming removed 6 bases at V and 1 base at J, with 10 bases between. Sequencing was performed on peripheral blood, taken before any cancer treatment. V gene TRBV29-1 combines with J gene TRBJ2-7, with unresolved D. This receptor was identified in a man between 40 and 69 years old with stage I lung adenocarcinoma. In DNA form, the CDR3 reads TGCAGCGTATCCGACTTGTCCTACGAGCAGTACTTC. This codes for CSVSDLSYEQYF.